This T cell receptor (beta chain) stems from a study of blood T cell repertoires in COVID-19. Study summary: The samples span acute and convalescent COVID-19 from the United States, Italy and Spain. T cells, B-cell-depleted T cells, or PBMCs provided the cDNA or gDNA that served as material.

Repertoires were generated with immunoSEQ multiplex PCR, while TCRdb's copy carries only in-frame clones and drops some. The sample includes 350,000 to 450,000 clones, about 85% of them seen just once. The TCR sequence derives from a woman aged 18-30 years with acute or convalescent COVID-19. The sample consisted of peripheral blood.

The CDR3 sequence is CASISRAGMGKNTEAFF. CDR3 bases: TGTGCCAGCATCTCTAGGGCAGGGATGGGAAAGAACACTGAAGCTTTCTTT. V gene TRBV7-9 combines with J gene TRBJ1-1; tentatively, D is TRBD1 (5 bases). CDR3 length: 17 amino acids. The germline gives CDR1 SEHNR, CDR2 FQNEAQ (reference sequence). V was pared by 7 bases and J by 1 base, with 22 bases between.